Below, 16 T cell receptor beta chains from the same sample are listed, as sequenced in a study of regulatory T cells in long-lasting Graves disease. Arm-PCR of CDR3 regions with iRepertoire HTBI primers generated TCR beta libraries. TCRdb redid the calling of the multiplex PCR reads with MiXCR, one entry per CDR3 protein. Of about 540,000 distinct CDR3 sequences listed, around an eighth are singletons. The time point was: newly diagnosed GD, antithyroid drugs for less than 3 months. The TCR library was made from RNA extracted from PBMCs. These data were also filed under a second study, of T cells in Graves' hyperthyroidism and ophthalmopathy.

The sequencing here drew on peripheral blood mononuclear cells (PBMCs), taken at new diagnosis, from a patient treated with antithyroid drugs. The receptors derive from a man aged 25-45 years with Graves disease.

This clonotype was seen only a few times. The V and J genes are TRBV27 and TRBJ1-1; D is unclear. The CDR3 contains 12 residues. CDR1 is MNHEY and CDR2 is SMNVEV in the germline V gene (reference sequence). Trimming removed 4 bases from V and 8 bases from J, with 11 bases in between. The CDR3 bases are TGTGCCAGCAGTTCCCCTTTGACAGAAGCTTTCTTT. It is translated as CASSSPLTEAFF.

The table lists this clonotype with many counts. The rearrangement uses TRBV11-3 and TRBJ2-1; 10 positions match TRBD2. This CDR3 spans 16 amino acids. The ends lost 5 bases at V and 7 bases at J; junction bases unmatched: 11. Germline values: CDR1 SGHNT, CDR2 YENEEA. The CDR3 DNA follows: TGTGCCAGCAGCCCCAGCTCAGCGGGAGGGATTAATGAGCAGTTCTTC. Translation: CASSPSSAGGINEQFF.

The rearrangement joins TRBV9 to TRBJ1-2; possibly TRBD1 for D (5 bases). Germline-derived CDR1 and CDR2 are SGDLS and YYNGEE. CDR3 length: 12 residues. Trimming cost V 3 bases and J 7 bases, with 10 bases left between them. The CDR3 nucleotides are TGTGCCAGCAGCGGACAGAGGCTTGGCTACACCTTC. Its protein is CASSGQRLGYTF.

This clonotype was recorded at least ten times. The chain recombines TRBV2 with TRBJ1-2; D is undetermined. The CDR3 is 14 amino acids. The germline V gene has CDR1 SNHLY and CDR2 FYNNEI. Trimming removed 6 bases from V and 8 bases from J, with 19 bases in between. CDR3 residues: CASSRTRAEEGYTF. The CDR3 nucleotides read TGTGCCAGCAGCCGAACACGGGCGGAAGAGGGCTACACCTTC.

This clonotype was seen at least ten times. V is TRBV27 and J is TRBJ1-1; D gene unclear. There are 19 residues in the CDR3. V was trimmed by 5 bases and J by 0 bases, leaving 25 bases between them. The germline CDR1 and CDR2 sequences are MNHEY and SMNVEV (reference sequence). The CDR3 sequence is CASSPLMEWYDSMNTEAFF. The CDR3 coding sequence is TGTGCCAGCAGTCCCCTTATGGAGTGGTATGATTCCATGAACACTGAAGCTTTCTTT.

This clonotype was counted a few times. The chain links TRBV20-1 to TRBJ1-1, with D possibly matching TRBD1 (5 bases). Germline V gene sequence: CDR1 DFQATT, CDR2 SNEGSKA (reference sequence). The CDR3 has 12 residues. Trimming shortened V by 7 bases and J by 1 base, and 10 bases separated the two germline ends. In nucleotides, the CDR3 is TGCAGTGGTAGGGGTCCGAACACTGAAGCTTTCTTT. Encoded protein: CSGRGPNTEAFF.

Comments on this clonotype: This may be a read error, as it is one base from a much larger clone. This chain uses TRBV7-9 with TRBJ2-5; 9 bases agree with TRBD1. The CDR3 is 16 residues long. The V and J ends lost 5 bases and 5 bases, in that order; junction bases with no gene match: 12. Germline V gene data show CDR1 as SEHNR and CDR2 as FQNEAQ (reference sequence). The CDR3 reads CASSPRTGALVETQYF. CDR3 in DNA: TGTGCCAGCAGCCCCCGGACAGGGGCCTTAGTCGAGACCCAGTACTTC.

In its sample, this clonotype was seen a few times. The chain recombines TRBV4-1 with TRBJ1-1, with TRBD1 as a possible D gene (6 bases). Germline V gene data show CDR1 as MGHRA and CDR2 as YSYEKL. V lost 8 bases and J lost 4, with 23 bases in between. The CDR3 contains 16 residues. CDR3 DNA sequence: TGCGCCAGCGGCTGGCAGGGGACAATTGGGGTCACTGAAGCTTTCTTT. Encoded protein: CASGWQGTIGVTEAFF.

This clonotype was picked up many times. The gene calls are TRBV7-8 and TRBJ1-1; TRBD1 might be the D (5 bases). The V end was cut by 3 bases, the J end by 1 base, with 9 bases between. The germline V gene encodes CDR1 SGHVS and CDR2 FQNEAQ. The CDR3 totals 14 residues. CDR3 DNA: TGTGCCAGCAGCTTGGGACGGAAGAACACTGAAGCTTTCTTT. It codes for CASSLGRKNTEAFF. The full variable domain, completed using reference TRBV7-8 and TRBJ1-1, is GAGVSQSPRYKVAKRGQDVALRCDPISGHVSLFWYQQALGQGPEFLTYFQNEAQLDKSGLPSDRFFAERPEGSVSTLKIQRTQQEDSAVYLCASSLGRKNTEAFFGQGTRLTVV.

This clonotype was counted many times. At one end the junction does not follow the germline gene, possibly because of a read error. This rearrangement joins TRBV24-1 to TRBJ1-1; D possibly corresponds to TRBD1 (5 bases). The length of the CDR3 is 14 residues. CDR1 is KGHDR, CDR2 SFDVKD, per germline. In nucleotides, the CDR3 is TGTGCCACCAGTGAGAGAAGCGGGACGTCTGAAGTTTTCTTT. Encoded protein: CATSERSGTSEVFF.

This chain connects TRBV9 to TRBJ2-1; D perhaps matches TRBD1 (6 bases). The CDR3 covers 17 residues. Trimming stripped 0 bases from V and 0 bases from J, with 13 bases between. Germline values: CDR1 SGDLS, CDR2 YYNGEE. For the CDR3, the DNA is TGTGCCAGCAGCGTAGATATAGGGGGACCCTCCTACAATGAGCAGTTCTTC. Translation gives CASSVDIGGPSYNEQFF.

This clonotype was observed a handful of times. The chain carries TRBV19 and TRBJ2-2, with TRBD1 matching over 8 bases. Looked up from germline, CDR1 is LNHDA and CDR2 is SQIVND (reference sequence). The J segment lost 4 bases and the V segment lost 9 bases, leaving 7 bases of the junction unmatched. This CDR3 contains 14 residues. CDR3 residues: CASLQGAGTGELFF. The CDR3 bases are TGTGCCAGCCTCCAGGGGGCGGGCACCGGGGAGCTGTTTTTT.

This clonotype was seen a handful of times. The chain links TRBV3-1 to TRBJ2-6; D is perhaps TRBD1 or TRBD2 (5 bases each). The V end lost 5 bases, the J end lost 3 bases, and 20 bases lay between the germline ends. The CDR3 sequence is 18 residues long. Germline values: CDR1 LGHDT, CDR2 YNNKEL (reference sequence). This CDR3 is CASSNGWQGSGGANVLTF. The CDR3 DNA reads TGTGCCAGCAGCAACGGCTGGCAGGGAAGCGGTGGGGCCAACGTCCTGACTTTC. Supplemented by reference TRBV3-1 and TRBJ2-6, the full variable domain reads DTAVSQTPKYLVTQMGNDKSIKCEQNLGHDTMYWYKQDSKKFLKIMFSYNNKELIINETVPNRFSPKSPDKAHLNLHINSLELGDSAVYFCASSNGWQGSGGANVLTFGAGSRLTVL.

In its sample, this clonotype was seen many times. The CDR3 is CAISVGTGDQPQHF. Written as DNA, the CDR3 is TGTGCCATCAGCGTCGGGACAGGGGATCAGCCCCAGCATTTT. The V call is TRBV10-3, the J call TRBJ1-5; 10 bases line up with TRBD1. Per the germline V gene, CDR1 is ENHRY and CDR2 is SYGVKD. After removal of 6 bases from V and 5 bases from J, the junction contained 4 bases not matched to a gene. This CDR3 spans 14 amino acids.

This clonotype was detected many times. The chain couples TRBV24-1 to TRBJ2-7; 9 bases fit TRBD1. Trimming removed 3 bases from V and 3 bases from J; junction bases left unmatched: 5. Germline loops: CDR1 KGHDR, CDR2 SFDVKD. The CDR3 extends over 15 amino acids. The CDR3, as DNA: TGTGCCACCAGTGATACTGGACAGGGGAGCTACGAGCAGTACTTC. It codes for CATSDTGQGSYEQYF.

This clonotype was detected many times. The V gene is TRBV6-2 or TRBV6-3, the J gene TRBJ2-5, with 8 bases lining up with TRBD2. The CDR3 is made up of 16 amino acids. CDR1 and CDR2 (germline): MNHEY, SVGEGT. Trimming at V came to 8 bases and at J to 2 bases, leaving 13 bases not matched to a gene. The CDR3 is CASAIPIAGHQETQYF. The CDR3 bases are TGTGCCAGCGCTATCCCCATAGCGGGACATCAAGAGACCCAGTACTTC.